This T cell receptor (beta chain) was captured in a study of regulatory T cells in long-lasting Graves disease. In germline, CDR1 is DFQATT, CDR2 SNEGSKA (reference sequence). The V gene end was trimmed by 3 bases and the J gene end by 2 bases; junction bases not matched to a gene: 4. The CDR3 consists of 14 residues. Time point denoted: persistent/refractory GD, antithyroid drugs over 5 years with positive TRAb. PBMCs were the source of the RNA used for TCR sequencing. An endocrinology department in Xi'an, China, supplied the patients. Construction of TCR beta libraries relied on iRepertoire HTBI primers and on Arm-PCR targeting CDR3 regions. MiXCR, applied by TCRdb to the multiplex PCR reads, yields one record per CDR3 protein. The sample contains about 430,000 distinct CDR3 sequences, under 25% of which appear only once.

The J gene is TRBJ2-3, the V gene TRBV20-1; 8 bases are shared with TRBD2. This receptor was obtained from a female donor with Graves disease. Source: peripheral blood mononuclear cells (PBMCs), taken when the disease was refractory, from a patient treated with antithyroid drugs. DNA for the CDR3: TGCAGTGCTAGTATGCGGGAGGACACAGATACGCAGTATTTT. Translation: CSASMREDTDTQYF.